This T cell receptor (beta chain) was sequenced in a study of T cells in localized non-small cell lung cancer. Assay used: immunoSEQ multiplex PCR; TCRdb lists only in-frame clones, some missing. The sample records about 40,000 clones, approximately 84% being singletons. V dropped 4 bases and J dropped 0 bases, with 22 bases sitting between them. There are 19 residues in the CDR3. Germline V gene sequence: CDR1 SGHDN, CDR2 FVKESK. This clone was observed a few times. Its target is unknown. Findings and caveats of the study: Greater T cell density in blood accompanied longer overall survival. It remains possible that heterogeneity exists, since only one tumor region was sequenced. Uninvolved nearby lung showed the greatest T cell clonality, exceeding that found in tumor. Among the top 100 tumor clones, a median 57 appeared in adjacent lung.

Sequenced material: peripheral blood, taken before any cancer treatment. The sequence was obtained from a man aged 40 to 75 with stage I lung adenocarcinoma. The genes are TRBV14 and TRBJ2-1; D is perhaps TRBD1 (5 bases). The CDR3 protein is CASSLRTIRQRPSYNEQFF. CDR3 coding DNA: TGTGCCAGCAGCCTTAGGACAATACGTCAGCGCCCCTCCTACAATGAGCAGTTCTTC.